These T cell receptor beta chains were read from a single sample in a study of PD-1 blockade in mismatch repair-deficient tumors. The repertoire was sequenced with immunoSEQ multiplex PCR; TCRdb's copy has only in-frame clones and lacks some. Of roughly 120,000 clones listed, roughly 86% are singletons. Sequencing used peripheral blood, obtained approximately 70 weeks after starting pembrolizumab. The receptors were gathered from an adult with mismatch repair-deficient cancer. CDR3s include the opening cysteine and the closing phenylalanine or tryptophan. The D gene is left open where the match is weak. Clone size is given for some rows only: seen once, a few or many times, or a class if the clone is expanded.

size,V,J,D,CDR3,DNA
NA,TRBV14,TRBJ2-3,TRBD1,CASSPRDSSATDTQYF,TGTGCCAGCAGCCCCCGGGACAGTTCGGCCACAGATACGCAGTATTTT
NA,TRBV27,TRBJ1-5,TRBD1,CASSRTGALNQPQHF,TGTGCCAGCAGTCGGACAGGGGCTCTAAATCAGCCCCAGCATTTT
NA,TRBV28,TRBJ1-5,NA,CASSLGQSFEPQHF,TGTGCCAGCAGTTTAGGTCAGTCTTTTGAGCCCCAGCATTTT
NA,TRBV27,TRBJ1-1,NA,CASSLNIMNTEAFF,TGTGCCAGCAGTTTAAACATTATGAACACTGAAGCTTTCTTT
NA,TRBV10-3,TRBJ2-3,NA,CASRGTVPDTQYF,TGTGCCAGCAGGGGTACGGTCCCAGATACGCAGTATTTT
NA,TRBV4-3,TRBJ2-1,NA,CASSHELIILTYNEQFF,TGCGCCAGCAGCCACGAGCTAATCATACTTACCTACAATGAGCAGTTCTTC
once,TRBV18,TRBJ1-2,NA,CASSSPFETANYGYTF,TGTGCCAGCTCATCACCCTTTGAGACAGCTAACTATGGCTACACCTTC
NA,TRBV4-3,TRBJ2-7,TRBD1,CASSQDRYGTGAYEQYF,TGCGCCAGCAGCCAAGATCGGTATGGGACAGGGGCGTACGAGCAGTACTTC
NA,TRBV2,TRBJ2-3,NA,CASSDWGTPRTDTQYF,TGTGCCAGCAGTGATTGGGGGACGCCGCGCACAGATACGCAGTATTTT
NA,TRBV5-1,TRBJ2-7,NA,CASSPERPRDEQYF,TGCGCCAGCAGCCCGGAGCGGCCCAGGGACGAGCAGTACTTC
NA,TRBV11-2,TRBJ2-5,NA,CASSLVPRPTPQETQYF,TGTGCCAGCAGCTTAGTCCCCCGGCCTACGCCTCAAGAGACCCAGTACTTC
NA,TRBV27,TRBJ2-3,TRBD2,CASKYRGLAGAFVFTDTQYF,TGTGCCAGCAAGTACAGGGGACTAGCGGGAGCATTTGTGTTCACAGATACGCAGTATTTT
NA,TRBV2,TRBJ2-7,NA,CASCRLGLGGYEQYF,TGTGCCAGCTGCCGCCTGGGACTGGGGGGTTACGAGCAGTACTTC
NA,TRBV9,TRBJ2-2,TRBD1,CASSAGTGFGGELFF,TGTGCCAGCAGCGCCGGGACAGGGTTTGGCGGGGAGCTGTTTTTT
NA,TRBV6-1,TRBJ2-7,NA,CASSGESYEQYF,TGTGCCAGCAGTGGGGAATCCTACGAGCAGTACTTC
NA,TRBV13,TRBJ2-1,TRBD2,CASSFRGTRDNEQFF,TGTGCCAGCAGCTTCCGTGGGACTAGGGACAATGAGCAGTTCTTC